These 15 T cell receptor beta chains share one sample of origin, sequenced in a study of blood T cell repertoires in COVID-19. Generated by immunoSEQ multiplex PCR, the TCRdb table keeps only in-frame clones and is missing some. This table holds more than 75,000 clones, roughly 82% found once. Sequencing was performed on peripheral blood. These receptors all stem from a human donor in a cohort sampled during active COVID-19.

This chain uses TRBV7-3 with TRBJ1-2; perhaps TRBD1 as D (5 bases). The V end was cut by 1 base, the J end by 3 bases, with 6 bases between. CDR1 SGHTA and CDR2 FQGTGA come from the germline V gene. The CDR3 extends over 13 amino acids. The CDR3 coding sequence is TGTGCCAGCAGCTTAAGGGGGGACTATGGCTACACCTTC. Its protein product is CASSLRGDYGYTF.

The chain combines TRBV7-6 with TRBJ2-5; possible D gene TRBD1, 6 bases. Germline CDR1 and CDR2: SGHVS and FNYEAQ. The CDR3 runs 15 residues. Trimming took off 5 bases at V and 5 bases at J, with 18 bases between the two ends. CDR3 sequence reads: CASSLQTGRAETQYF. Written as DNA, the CDR3 is TGTGCCAGCAGCCTCCAGACAGGACGGGCGGAGACCCAGTACTTC.

The gene calls are TRBV28 and TRBJ2-7, with 8 bases matching TRBD2. The CDR3 has 15 amino acids. Germline V gene data show CDR1 as MDHEN and CDR2 as SYDVKM. Germline trimming cut 5 bases from V and 2 bases from J; bases unmatched to any gene: 8. The CDR3 reads CASSARTSFAYEQYF. The CDR3 region has the DNA TGTGCCAGCAGTGCCCGGACTAGCTTCGCCTACGAGCAGTACTTC.

The chain couples TRBV5-1 to TRBJ2-7, with TRBD2 identical over 7 bases. CDR3 length equals 13 residues. CDR1 and CDR2 from the germline V gene are SGHRS and YFSETQ. The J segment lost 4 bases and the V segment lost 10 bases, leaving 11 bases of the junction unmatched. The CDR3 DNA follows: TGCGCCTTCCTCCCGGGAGGCCCATACGAGCAGTACTTC. Protein product: CAFLPGGPYEQYF.

The chain carries TRBV5-6 and TRBJ2-7; D is unclear. V lost 6 bases, J lost 2 bases, and 15 bases lay in between. In germline, CDR1 is SGHDT, CDR2 YYEEEE. The CDR3 has 14 residues. The CDR3: CASTLDQRAYEQYF. In DNA form, the CDR3 reads TGTGCCAGCACCCTCGATCAACGGGCCTACGAGCAGTACTTC.

The chain uses TRBV5-6 and TRBJ1-1; TRBD1 might be the D (5 bases). The CDR3 runs 12 residues. The germline V gene has CDR1 SGHDT and CDR2 YYEEEE. Trimming removed 6 bases from V and 4 bases from J, with 10 bases in between. CDR3 sequence reads: CASTTGFTEAFF. CDR3 DNA: TGTGCCAGCACAACAGGTTTCACTGAAGCTTTCTTT.

The chain couples TRBV18 to TRBJ2-5; maybe TRBD2 (6 bases). Germline assignment: CDR1 KGHSH and CDR2 LQKENI. V shed 8 bases and J shed 5 bases, with 15 bases lying between them. CDR3 size: 13 residues. CDR3 region: CASGRGTAETQYF. In nucleotides, the CDR3 is TGTGCCAGCGGGCGGGGAACAGCGGAGACCCAGTACTTC.

This chain joins TRBV11-2 and TRBJ2-7; D gene uncertain. Trimming removed 1 base from V and 2 bases from J, with 9 bases in between. The CDR3 sequence is 14 residues long. From germline, CDR1 is SGHAT and CDR2 FQNNGV. The CDR3 spells CASSLALSAYEQYF. As DNA, the CDR3 is TGTGCCAGCAGCTTAGCTTTGAGTGCCTACGAGCAGTACTTC.

In its sample, this clone was seen a few times. The CDR3 DNA reads TGTGCCAGCAGCTTAGGGAGTACCGGGGAGCAGTTCTTC. It encodes CASSLGSTGEQFF. V usage is TRBV7-3 and J usage is TRBJ2-1, with D possibly matching TRBD2 (5 bases). Germline V CDR1 and CDR2: SGHTA, FQGTGA. V lost 2 bases and J lost 10, with 12 bases in between. The CDR3 has 13 residues.

The chain employs TRBV9 and TRBJ1-5; 8 bases fit TRBD1. J was trimmed by 9 bases and V by 4 bases; bases with no gene match: 9. Germline V gene sequence: CDR1 SGDLS, CDR2 YYNGEE. This CDR3 spans 14 amino acids. CDR3 sequence: CASSIGTGSGPQHF. CDR3 nucleotides: TGTGCCAGCAGCATCGGGACAGGCTCGGGGCCCCAGCATTTT.

The genes are TRBV19 and TRBJ1-2, with D possibly matching TRBD1 (6 bases). Germline assignment: CDR1 LNHDA and CDR2 SQIVND (reference sequence). V lost 5 bases to trimming and J lost 6 bases, with 16 bases between them. This CDR3 region has 14 residues. For the CDR3, the DNA is TGTGCCAGTAGTCTACAGGGCCTGCGGAATGGCTACACCTTC. Translated, it gives CASSLQGLRNGYTF. The full variable domain, its missing parts supplied by reference TRBV19 and TRBJ1-2, is DGGITQSPKYLFRKEGQNVTLSCEQNLNHDAMYWYRQDPGQGLRLIYYSQIVNDFQKGDIAEGYSVSREKKESFPLTVTSAQKNPTAFYLCASSLQGLRNGYTFGSGTRLTVV.

The V gene is TRBV27, the J gene TRBJ1-5; D unclear. The CDR3 is 13 amino acids. V lost 2 bases and J lost 4, with 6 bases in between. Germline V CDR1 and CDR2: MNHEY, SMNVEV (reference sequence). Here the CDR3 reads CASSLTTNQPQHF. The CDR3 nucleotides read TGTGCCAGCAGTTTAACAACGAATCAGCCCCAGCATTTT.

The J gene is TRBJ2-1, the V gene TRBV19; tentatively, D is TRBD1 (5 bases). Trimming left V 1 base short and J 7 bases short, with 14 bases between. Germline V gene lookup returns CDR1 LNHDA and CDR2 SQIVND (reference sequence). CDR3 length: 15 amino acids. The CDR3 DNA follows: TGTGCCAGTAGTATAGTGGGGCAGGGTCTGAATGAGCAGTTCTTC. Protein: CASSIVGQGLNEQFF. Full variable domain (rest looked up from reference TRBV19 and TRBJ2-1): DGGITQSPKYLFRKEGQNVTLSCEQNLNHDAMYWYRQDPGQGLRLIYYSQIVNDFQKGDIAEGYSVSREKKESFPLTVTSAQKNPTAFYLCASSIVGQGLNEQFFGPGTRLTVL.

The chain has TRBV24-1 and TRBJ1-3; D unclear. Germline CDR1 reads KGHDR; CDR2 reads SFDVKD. Trimming pared 9 bases from V and 2 bases from J, leaving 19 bases between. This CDR3 has 16 residues. CDR3 region: CATRTGEGSPGNTIYF. The CDR3, as DNA: TGTGCCACCCGCACCGGGGAGGGTTCACCTGGAAACACCATATATTTT.

This clone has only one observation. V is TRBV7-9 and J is TRBJ1-4; the match to TRBD1 covers 7 bases. This CDR3 is built from 16 residues. CDR1 is SEHNR, CDR2 FQNEAQ, per germline (reference sequence). V was pared by 5 bases and J by 4 bases, with 10 bases of the junction left unmatched. The CDR3 DNA sequence: TGTGCCAGCAGCCCAGGAGACAGGGCTGGTAATGAAAAACTGTTTTTT. Translation gives CASSPGDRAGNEKLFF.